The rows below give T cell receptor beta chains drawn from one sample of a study of blood T cells in healthy people across ages. TCRdb recomputed calls from the 5' RACE reads with MiXCR, one row per CDR3 protein. The repertoire includes fewer than 1.5 million distinct CDR3 sequences, roughly 40% of them detected once, and approximately 7.9% sits in the top ten. Sequencing was carried out using blood. The receptors shown here come from a woman in her late teens or twenties in good health. The conserved cysteine and the conserved F or W are not part of the CDR3 here. Each record gives: V gene, CDR3 protein.

TRBV7-2 ASSLSPGGGEKLF
TRBV4-1 ASSQERLVQETQY
TRBV2 ASSEGAAGGLNEQY
TRBV5-6 ASNTGGGYGYT
TRBV7-9 AGLAGKDTQY
TRBV6-6 ASSYRTGTSGGDTQY
TRBV5-1 ASSLQAREGQETQY
TRBV4-1 ASSQLLRSGDTQY
TRBV20-1 SARSASASTDTQY
TRBV5-1 ASSLAYQRETDTQY
TRBV9 ASSVALTSGDNEQF
TRBV5-1 ASSTGTGHQETQY
TRBV6-6 ASSKPGQGLVEQY
TRBV20-1 SAKAQDRGYT
TRBV20-1 SASGTLTYEQY
TRBV5-1 AGSLDGGAPIIREQY
TRBV5-1 ASSLVIHDTQY
TRBV7-2 ASGLAERGTDTQY
TRBV20-1 SAFRQISTGGSAEAF
TRBV6-1 ASRRDRGMEPQH
TRBV18 ASSPQTLAGALSYEQY
TRBV20-1 SARPRVQETQY
TRBV7-6 ASSLAVGERDYEQY
TRBV20-1 SPHSSGSRGEQF
TRBV3-1 TSSDRSEQY
TRBV6-5 ASTGWGQPPETQY
TRBV10-1 ASSTGGIQDTQY
TRBV7-2 ASSSYRNSYEQY
TRBV27 ASSSATLGTDEQF
TRBV4-1 ASSQVRGGFHDEQF
TRBV10-3 AITRHGSDNEQF
TRBV20-1 SASLREKGYGYT
TRBV20-1 SARFEGFEGYT
TRBV11-2 ASRQTSVSSYNEQF
TRBV12-3/TRBV12-4 ASRHDPTDTQY
TRBV11-2 ASSLVGYTDTQY
TRBV10-1 ASSRTSGTPGGETQY
TRBV6-1 ASSEGRGCEQY
TRBV6-2/TRBV6-3 ASSYMTGGGYEQY
TRBV5-1 ASSLADRGTEAF
TRBV6-5 ASSYDKTGHRGAF
TRBV20-1 SARDRDRGPSIQY
TRBV9 ASSPFDGGTDTQY
TRBV4-2 ASSPTVQGSGYT
TRBV2 ASERGDVGYEQF
TRBV20-1 SATRQGNYGYT
TRBV21-1 ASSSTWGYTEAF
TRBV28 ASSSRPAPYEQY
TRBV3-1 ASSSGVPSYNEQF
TRBV28 ASSLLAGFNEQF
TRBV27 ASSLRAGLLSNYGYT
TRBV11-2 ASSLVSTGMETQY
TRBV5-8 ASSLPGTSGRAGEQF